This T cell receptor (beta chain) emerged from a study of T-cell reconstitution after alpha-beta-depleted transplantation in children. The germline CDR1 and CDR2 sequences are SGDLS and YYNGEE. The CDR3 loop spans 15 amino acids. V lost 0 bases and J lost 3, with 13 bases in between. This clonotype was detected many times. Its antigen is undetermined. Preparation of the TCRbeta library used unique molecular identifiers. TCRdb reanalysed the PCR reads using MiXCR and keeps one entry per CDR3 protein. The sample records 150,000 to 200,000 distinct CDR3 sequences, around 10% being singletons. Points from the study as a whole: Two months or so post-transplant, alpha-beta T cells reportedly derived from several hundred expanded graft clones. There were some patients whose high TCRbeta diversity at day 60 came from surviving recipient T cells and thymic progenitors. At the one-year point after transplant, T-cell counts and TCRbeta diversity were found to come mostly from T cells that had been newly produced.

V and J are TRBV9 and TRBJ2-7; no reliable D call. The receptor was derived from a boy aged 2-15 years with acute myeloid leukemia, due to receive a stem cell transplant. The sequencing here drew on PBMCs, taken before TCRalphabeta/CD19-depleted stem cell transplant. DNA for the CDR3: TGTGCCAGCAGCGTAGATGGTTCGGGTTTCTACGAGCAGTACTTC. It codes for CASSVDGSGFYEQYF.